This T cell receptor (beta chain) emerged from a study of blood T cell repertoires in COVID-19. Method: immunoSEQ multiplex PCR; TCRdb's copy keeps in-frame clones and lacks some. The sample carries 200,000 to 250,000 clones, more than 80% recorded once. Trimming cost V 4 bases and J 1 base, with 5 bases left between them. The germline V gene encodes CDR1 DFQATT and CDR2 SNEGSKA (reference sequence). This CDR3 contains 11 residues. This clone was observed a few times. V is TRBV20-1 and J is TRBJ2-7; D remains unclear. The TCR comes from a woman in her thirties or forties with acute COVID-19. The sample was PBMCs or T cells enriched from blood (not recorded which). The CDR3 loop reads CSATNSYEQYF. The CDR3 DNA reads as TGCAGTGCTACCAATTCCTACGAGCAGTACTTC.